The 24 T cell receptor beta chains in this list originate from one sample, sequenced in a study of vaccination effects on CD4 cells after COVID-19. Generated by immunoSEQ multiplex PCR, the TCRdb table keeps only in-frame clones and is missing some. The sample records 20,000 to 25,000 clones, about 70% being singletons. Antigen-specific CD4+ T cell clonotypes were called by their expansion after viral peptide-pool culture in ViraFEST. Following a roughly 10-day culture, CD4+ T cells were purified. Everyone in the study got two shots of either the BNT162b2 or mRNA-1273 vaccine. Their antigens are not known. This sample comprised CD4+ T cells from PBMCs cultured with SARS-CoV-2 spike peptides, obtained after COVID-19 vaccination. The receptor source for this set is a human donor who received a COVID-19 vaccine.

The chain is built from TRBV6-4 and TRBJ1-1; D remains unclear. Per germline, CDR1 MRHNA and CDR2 SNTAGT. Trimming shortened V by 6 bases and J by 0 bases, and 8 bases separated the two germline ends. This CDR3 is 13 amino acids long. This CDR3 reads CASRDSLNTEAFF. In DNA form, the CDR3 reads TGTGCCAGCAGGGATTCTTTGAACACTGAAGCTTTCTTT.

This clone came up once. The chain carries TRBV10-1 and TRBJ2-7; 10 nucleotides agree with TRBD1. Germline values: CDR1 WNHNN, CDR2 SYGVQD (reference sequence). V dropped 6 bases and J dropped 8; count of bases not matched to a gene: 7. The CDR3 sequence is 13 residues long. CDR3 coding DNA: TGCGCCAGCAGGGACCGGGACAGGGGCCAGCAGTACTTC. Translating it yields CASRDRDRGQQYF.

This sequence joins TRBV5-5 and TRBJ2-3, with 11 bases fitting TRBD2. V dropped 6 bases and J dropped 0; count of bases not matched to a gene: 15. Germline lookup yields CDR1 SGHKS and CDR2 YYEKEE (reference sequence). The CDR3 has 19 amino acids. CDR3 region: CASTETGTSGFSSTDTQYF. The CDR3 nucleotides are TGTGCCAGCACCGAAACCGGGACTAGCGGCTTTTCTAGCACAGATACGCAGTATTTT. The full variable domain, its missing parts supplied by reference TRBV5-5 and TRBJ2-3, is DAGVTQSPTHLIKTRGQQVTLRCSPISGHKSVSWYQQVLGQGPQFIFQYYEKEERGRGNFPDRFSARQFPNYSSELNVNALLLGDSALYLCASTETGTSGFSSTDTQYFGPGTRLTVL.

The chain joins TRBV5-4 to TRBJ1-2, with 7 bases fitting TRBD1. The CDR3 loop spans 14 amino acids. Trimming took 4 bases from V and 5 from J; bases not matched to a gene: 8. Germline values: CDR1 SGHNT, CDR2 YYREEE (reference sequence). CDR3 in DNA: TGTGCCAGCAGCACCTCCGGGACAGAATATGGCTACACCTTC. Residues: CASSTSGTEYGYTF. The entire variable domain, with the rest obtained from reference TRBV5-4 and TRBJ1-2, is as follows: ETGVTQSPTHLIKTRGQQVTLRCSSQSGHNTVSWYQQALGQGPQFIFQYYREEENGRGNFPPRFSGLQFPNYSSELNVNALELDDSALYLCASSTSGTEYGYTFGSGTRLTVV.

In this sample, this clone turned up a few times. The chain uses TRBV5-4 and TRBJ2-7, with a tentative D call TRBD1 (6 bases). This CDR3 region has 14 residues. CDR1 is SGHNT and CDR2 is YYREEE in the germline V gene (reference sequence). The V and J ends lost 4 bases and 0 bases respectively, with 11 bases between them. The CDR3, as DNA: TGTGCCAGCAGCCAGGGGCGCAGCTCCTACGAGCAGTACTTC. Encoded protein: CASSQGRSSYEQYF.

The chain recombines TRBV5-1 with TRBJ1-1; 7 bases fit TRBD1. The CDR3 totals 14 residues. From germline, CDR1 is SGHRS and CDR2 YFSETQ. V lost 0 bases, J lost 11 bases, and 10 bases stayed unmatched. This chain's CDR3 is CASSLVVTGLEAFF. CDR3 sequence (DNA): TGCGCCAGCAGCTTGGTCGTGACAGGGCTAGAGGCTTTCTTT.

This chain joins TRBV29-1 and TRBJ2-2, with D possibly being TRBD2 (6 bases). Trimming left V 8 bases short and J 4 bases short, with 17 bases between. There are 14 residues in the CDR3. Germline CDR1 SQVTM, CDR2 ANQGSEA. In nucleotides, the CDR3 is TGCAGCTTTTCTGGGGGGACGATCACCGGGGAGCTGTTTTTT. This translates into CSFSGGTITGELFF.

The J gene is TRBJ2-7, the V gene TRBV7-9, with TRBD2 matching over 7 bases. The germline gives CDR1 SEHNR, CDR2 FQNEAQ (reference sequence). J gave up 4 bases and V 5 bases, and 5 bases lay outside the gene matches. This CDR3 spans 13 amino acids. The CDR3 reads CASSPLGLYEQYF. CDR3 nucleotides: TGTGCCAGCAGCCCCCTGGGACTATACGAGCAGTACTTC.

This clone was seen a few times. The gene calls are TRBV5-1 and TRBJ2-7, with D possibly matching TRBD2 (5 bases). Deletions cut 6 bases from V and 2 bases from J, with 12 bases between. The CDR3 has 13 amino acids. Germline CDR1 SGHRS, CDR2 YFSETQ. DNA for the CDR3: TGCGCCAGCAAAATGAGCGGTACCTACGAGCAGTACTTC. The encoded protein is CASKMSGTYEQYF.

This clone was observed a single time. The chain has TRBV3-1 (or the pseudogene TRBV3-2) and TRBJ2-2, with no clear D. The CDR3 is made up of 14 amino acids. CDR1 is LGHDT and CDR2 is YNNKEL in the germline V gene (reference sequence). With 4 bases removed from V and 5 bases from J, the gap between germline ends came to 11 bases. The CDR3 DNA follows: TGTGCCAGCAGCCCTATCACCCTAACCGGGGAGCTGTTTTTT. It yields the protein CASSPITLTGELFF.

This clone has only one observation. The chain employs TRBV30 and TRBJ2-1; a weak D match, TRBD2 (6 bases). Germline assignment: CDR1 GTSNPN and CDR2 SVGIG (reference sequence). V was cut by 3 bases and J by 4 bases, with 10 bases left in between. The CDR3 has 13 residues. DNA for the CDR3: TGTGCCTGGAGAGCTGGGACTTACAATGAGCAGTTCTTC. It specifies CAWRAGTYNEQFF.

The chain combines TRBV11-2 with TRBJ2-5; D not resolved. The CDR3 covers 13 residues. The germline CDR1 and CDR2 sequences are SGHAT and FQNNGV. The V and J ends lost 2 bases and 1 base respectively, with 5 bases between them. The CDR3 here is CASSLTTQETQYF. CDR3 in DNA: TGTGCCAGCAGCTTAACCACCCAAGAGACCCAGTACTTC.

As to this clone: At one end, the junction sequence differs from germline, possibly due to a read error. V usage is TRBV2 and J usage is TRBJ2-1; D is ambiguous. This CDR3 comprises 10 residues. Germline CDR1 reads SNHLY; CDR2 reads FYNNEI. CDR3 residues: CASSAPSPIF. The CDR3 region has the DNA TGTGCCAGCAGTGCCCCTTCGCCAATCTTC.

The CDR3 here is CASCRAAQPQHF. The CDR3 DNA follows: TGTGCCAGCTGCAGGGCGGCTCAGCCCCAGCATTTT. This chain links TRBV6-6 with TRBJ1-5; D perhaps matches TRBD1 (5 bases). Trimming removed 8 bases at V and 6 bases at J, with 11 bases between. From germline, CDR1 is MNHNY and CDR2 SVGAGI (reference sequence). The CDR3 is 12 amino acids.

This clone was counted a few times. The chain carries TRBV5-1 and TRBJ2-5; D possibly corresponds to TRBD1 (6 bases). Germline V gives CDR1 SGHRS, CDR2 YFSETQ. This CDR3 has 15 amino acids. V was shortened by 0 bases and J by 1 base, with 10 bases between the two germline ends. CDR3 amino acids: CASSLVTGTQETQYF. The CDR3 DNA reads TGCGCCAGCAGCTTGGTTACAGGGACCCAAGAGACCCAGTACTTC.

V gene TRBV18 combines with J gene TRBJ1-3; D call uncertain. Trimming left V 0 bases short and J 0 bases short, with 9 bases between. The CDR3 has 16 residues. The germline CDR1 and CDR2 sequences are KGHSH and LQKENI. This CDR3 reads CASSPPGRYSGNTIYF. CDR3 coding DNA: TGTGCCAGCTCACCACCAGGTCGATACTCTGGAAACACCATATATTTT.

This clone was seen a handful of times. DNA for the CDR3: TGCGCCAGCTCCGGACTAGCGGGGGGCGAGCAGTACTTC. Encoded protein: CASSGLAGGEQYF. This chain joins TRBV10-1 and TRBJ2-7; 14 positions agree with TRBD2. The germline CDR1 and CDR2 sequences are WNHNN and SYGVQD (reference sequence). The CDR3 contains 13 residues. The trim removed 8 bases at V and 6 bases at J, leaving 3 bases unmatched.

This CDR3 reads CASSFGGPGANVLTF. The CDR3 coding sequence is TGTGCCAGCAGCTTCGGGGGCCCTGGGGCCAACGTCCTGACTTTC. This rearrangement joins TRBV11-3 to TRBJ2-6; D assignment may be TRBD1 or TRBD2 (6 bases each). The germline V gene has CDR1 SGHNT and CDR2 YENEEA. The CDR3 contains 15 residues. The V end was cut by 3 bases, the J end by 2 bases, with 8 bases between.

This sequence joins TRBV12-3 or TRBV12-4 and TRBJ2-3, with D possibly matching TRBD2 (7 bases). With 7 bases removed from V and 5 bases from J, the gap between germline ends came to 10 bases. The CDR3 extends over 12 amino acids. CDR3 residues: CASKGEGDTQYF. CDR3 nucleotides: TGTGCCAGCAAGGGGGAGGGAGATACGCAGTATTTT.

The rearrangement joins TRBV24-1 to TRBJ2-5, with a weak D call TRBD2 (6 bases). Trimming removed 0 bases at V and 4 bases at J, with 8 bases between. CDR1 and CDR2 (germline): KGHDR, SFDVKD. This CDR3 has 14 residues. This chain's CDR3 is CATSDLSSGETQYF. CDR3 nucleotide sequence: TGTGCCACCAGTGATTTGAGTAGCGGAGAGACCCAGTACTTC.

The chain links TRBV24-1 to TRBJ2-3; D not resolved. The CDR3 length is 11 residues. Germline-derived CDR1 and CDR2 are KGHDR and SFDVKD. V gave up 5 bases and J gave up 7 bases, with 6 bases separating them. CDR3: CATSVGNTQYF. The CDR3 nucleotides are TGTGCCACCAGTGTGGGAAATACGCAGTATTTT.

This clone was recorded only once. The chain carries TRBV29-1 and TRBJ2-1; the match to TRBD2 covers 9 bases. Per germline, CDR1 SQVTM and CDR2 ANQGSEA. The junction had 11 bases not matched to a gene; V was cut back by 1 base and J by 7 bases. This CDR3 is built from 16 residues. DNA of the CDR3: TGCAGCGTTGAAGGAGCGGGAGGCCCCCAAGGGAATGAGCAGTTCTTC. Residues: CSVEGAGGPQGNEQFF.

The V gene is TRBV7-9, the J gene TRBJ1-1; no clear D gene. Per the germline V gene, CDR1 is SEHNR and CDR2 is FQNEAQ (reference sequence). CDR3 length: 18 residues. Trimming removed 1 base from V and 1 base from J, with 19 bases in between. The CDR3 region is CASSLGSAGSVGNTEAFF. In DNA form, the CDR3 reads TGTGCCAGCAGCTTAGGTAGTGCAGGTTCTGTCGGGAACACTGAAGCTTTCTTT.

This clone is a singleton in its sample. The V gene is TRBV7-9, the J gene TRBJ1-1, with TRBD1 as a possible D gene (6 bases). Per germline, CDR1 SEHNR and CDR2 FQNEAQ (reference sequence). The ends were cut back, 5 bases at V and 1 base at J, with 11 bases in the middle. The CDR3 totals 14 residues. The CDR3 DNA reads TGTGCCAGCAGCCCTTACAGGGAGAACACTGAAGCTTTCTTT. Translating it yields CASSPYRENTEAFF.